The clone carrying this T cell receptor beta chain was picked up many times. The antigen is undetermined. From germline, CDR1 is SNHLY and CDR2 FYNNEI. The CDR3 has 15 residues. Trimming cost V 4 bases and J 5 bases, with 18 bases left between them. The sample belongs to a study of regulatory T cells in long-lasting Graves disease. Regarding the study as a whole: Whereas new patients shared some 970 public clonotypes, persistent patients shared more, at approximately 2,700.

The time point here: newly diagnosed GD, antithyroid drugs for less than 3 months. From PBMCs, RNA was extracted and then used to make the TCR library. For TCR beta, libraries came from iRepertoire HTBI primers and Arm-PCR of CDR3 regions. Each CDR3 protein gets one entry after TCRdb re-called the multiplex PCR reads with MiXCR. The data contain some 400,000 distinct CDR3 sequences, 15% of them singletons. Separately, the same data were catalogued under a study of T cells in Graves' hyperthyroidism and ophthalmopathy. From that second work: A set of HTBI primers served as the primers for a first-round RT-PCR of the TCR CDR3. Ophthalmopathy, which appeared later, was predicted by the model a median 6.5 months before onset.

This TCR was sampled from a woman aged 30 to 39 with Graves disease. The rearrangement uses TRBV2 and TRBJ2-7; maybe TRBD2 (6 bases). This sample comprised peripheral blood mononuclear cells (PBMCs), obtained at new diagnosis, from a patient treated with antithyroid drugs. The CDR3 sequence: CASSVEGGTTHEQYF. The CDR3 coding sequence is TGTGCCAGCAGTGTGGAGGGCGGAACCACCCACGAGCAGTACTTC.